This T cell receptor (beta chain) was sequenced for a study of blood T cell repertoires in COVID-19. The CDR3 spans 12 residues. Per the germline V gene, CDR1 is SQVTM and CDR2 is ANQGSEA. V was shortened by 4 bases and J by 3 bases, with 9 bases between the two germline ends. Some clones are missing from TCRdb's copy, which holds only in-frame ones; the method was immunoSEQ multiplex PCR. Found here are around 68,000 clones, roughly 87% of them singletons; the top ten hold approximately 6.4%. The sequenced material came from peripheral blood. This receptor was identified in a woman aged 45 to 65 with acute or convalescent COVID-19. The chain uses TRBV29-1 and TRBJ1-2; D may be TRBD1 (5 bases). The CDR3 DNA reads TGCAGCGTTGCATCAGGGCACTATGGCTACACCTTC. It is translated as CSVASGHYGYTF.